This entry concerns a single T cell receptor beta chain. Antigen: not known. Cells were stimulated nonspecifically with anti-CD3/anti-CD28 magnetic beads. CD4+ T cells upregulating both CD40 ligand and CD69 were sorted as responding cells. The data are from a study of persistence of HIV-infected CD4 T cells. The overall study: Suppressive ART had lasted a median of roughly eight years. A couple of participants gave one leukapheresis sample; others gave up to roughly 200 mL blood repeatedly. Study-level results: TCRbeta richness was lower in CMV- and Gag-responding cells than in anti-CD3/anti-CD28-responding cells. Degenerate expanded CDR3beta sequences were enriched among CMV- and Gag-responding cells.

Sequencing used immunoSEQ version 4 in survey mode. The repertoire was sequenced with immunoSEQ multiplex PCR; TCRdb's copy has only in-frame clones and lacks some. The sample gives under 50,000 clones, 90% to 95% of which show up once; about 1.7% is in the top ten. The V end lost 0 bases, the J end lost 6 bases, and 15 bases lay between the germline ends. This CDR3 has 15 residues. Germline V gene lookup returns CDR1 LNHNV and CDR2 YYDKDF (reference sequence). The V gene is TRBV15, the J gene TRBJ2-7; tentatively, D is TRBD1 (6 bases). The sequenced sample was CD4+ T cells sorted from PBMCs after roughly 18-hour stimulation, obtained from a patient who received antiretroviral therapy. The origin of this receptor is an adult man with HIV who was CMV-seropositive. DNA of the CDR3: TGTGCCACCAGCAGAGAGCGTCAGGGGTGGGGCGAGCAGTACTTC. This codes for CATSRERQGWGEQYF. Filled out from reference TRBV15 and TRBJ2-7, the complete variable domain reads DAMVIQNPRYQVTQFGKPVTLSCSQTLNHNVMYWYQQKSSQAPKLLFHYYDKDFNNEADTPDNFQSRRPNTSFCFLDIRSPGLGDTAMYLCATSRERQGWGEQYFGPGTRLTVT.